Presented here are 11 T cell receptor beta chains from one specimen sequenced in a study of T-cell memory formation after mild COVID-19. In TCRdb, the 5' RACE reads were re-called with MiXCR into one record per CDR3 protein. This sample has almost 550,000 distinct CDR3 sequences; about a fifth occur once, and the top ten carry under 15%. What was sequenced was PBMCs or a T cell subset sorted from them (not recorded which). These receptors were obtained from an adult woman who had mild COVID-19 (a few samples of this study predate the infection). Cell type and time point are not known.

For the CDR3, the DNA is TGTGCCAGCAGTTACTCGCACAACCTCCGGGACGGATCCTACGAGCAGTACTTC. Its protein is CASSYSHNLRDGSYEQYF. This rearrangement joins TRBV6-5 to TRBJ2-7, with D perhaps given as TRBD1 or TRBD2 (5 bases each). Germline loops: CDR1 MNHEY, CDR2 SVGAGI. This CDR3 is built from 18 residues. The V gene lost 0 bases and the J gene lost 1 base, with 19 bases spanning the gap.

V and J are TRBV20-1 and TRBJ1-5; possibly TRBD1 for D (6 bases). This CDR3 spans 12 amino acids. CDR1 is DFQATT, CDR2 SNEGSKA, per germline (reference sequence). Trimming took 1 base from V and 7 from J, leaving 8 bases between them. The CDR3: CSARAQGQPQHF. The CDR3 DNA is TGCAGTGCTAGAGCGCAGGGGCAGCCCCAGCATTTT.

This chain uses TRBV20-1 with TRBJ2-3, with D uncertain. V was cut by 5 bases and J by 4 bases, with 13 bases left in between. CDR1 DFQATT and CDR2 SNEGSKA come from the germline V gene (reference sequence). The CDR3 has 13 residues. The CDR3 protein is CSAPINGPDTQYF. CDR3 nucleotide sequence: TGCAGTGCTCCGATAAACGGCCCAGATACGCAGTATTTT.

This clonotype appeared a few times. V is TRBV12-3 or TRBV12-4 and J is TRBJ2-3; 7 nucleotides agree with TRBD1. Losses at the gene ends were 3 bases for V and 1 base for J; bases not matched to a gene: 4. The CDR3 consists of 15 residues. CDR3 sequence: CASSLGDSGTDTQYF. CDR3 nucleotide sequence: TGTGCCAGCAGTTTGGGGGACAGCGGCACAGATACGCAGTATTTT.

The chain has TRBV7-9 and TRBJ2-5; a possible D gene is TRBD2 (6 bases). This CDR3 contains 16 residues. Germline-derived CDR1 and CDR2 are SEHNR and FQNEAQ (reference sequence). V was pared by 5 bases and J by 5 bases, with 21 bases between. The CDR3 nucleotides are TGTGCCAGCAGCCCGGGACTGTTCGAGGGTGAGGAGACCCAGTACTTC. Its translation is CASSPGLFEGEETQYF.

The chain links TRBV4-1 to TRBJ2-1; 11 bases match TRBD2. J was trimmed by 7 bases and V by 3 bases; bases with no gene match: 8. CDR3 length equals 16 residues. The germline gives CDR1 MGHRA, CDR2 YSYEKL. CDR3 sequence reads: CASSHSGTSGTNEQFF. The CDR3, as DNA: TGCGCCAGCAGCCACTCCGGGACTAGCGGTACGAATGAGCAGTTCTTC.

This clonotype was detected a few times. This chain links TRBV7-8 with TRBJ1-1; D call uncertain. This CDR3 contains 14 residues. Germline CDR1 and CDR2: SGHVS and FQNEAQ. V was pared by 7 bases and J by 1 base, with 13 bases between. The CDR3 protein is CASTAWVPNTEAFF. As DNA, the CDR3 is TGTGCCAGCACGGCCTGGGTCCCGAACACTGAAGCTTTCTTT. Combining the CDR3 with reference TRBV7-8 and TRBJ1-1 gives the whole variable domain GAGVSQSPRYKVAKRGQDVALRCDPISGHVSLFWYQQALGQGPEFLTYFQNEAQLDKSGLPSDRFFAERPEGSVSTLKIQRTQQEDSAVYLCASTAWVPNTEAFFGQGTRLTVV.

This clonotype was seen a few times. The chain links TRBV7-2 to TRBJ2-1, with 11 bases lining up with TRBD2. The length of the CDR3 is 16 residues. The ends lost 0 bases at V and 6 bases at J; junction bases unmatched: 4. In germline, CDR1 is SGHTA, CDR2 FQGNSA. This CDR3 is CASSLAPLAGGNEQFF. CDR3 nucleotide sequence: TGTGCCAGCAGCTTAGCGCCCCTAGCGGGAGGCAATGAGCAGTTCTTC.

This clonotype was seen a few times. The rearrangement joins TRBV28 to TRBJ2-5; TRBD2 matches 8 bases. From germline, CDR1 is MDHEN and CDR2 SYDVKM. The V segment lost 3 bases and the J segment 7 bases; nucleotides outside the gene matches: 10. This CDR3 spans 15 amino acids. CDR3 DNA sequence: TGTGCCAGCAGTTTGGGGGACTCCGCGGGAGGGACCCAGTACTTC. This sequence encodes CASSLGDSAGGTQYF.

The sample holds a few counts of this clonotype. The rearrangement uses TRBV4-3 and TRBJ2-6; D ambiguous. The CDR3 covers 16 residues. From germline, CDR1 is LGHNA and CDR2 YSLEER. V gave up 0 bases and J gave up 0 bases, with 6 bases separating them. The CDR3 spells CASSQDISSGANVLTF. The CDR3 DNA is TGCGCCAGCAGCCAAGATATCAGCTCTGGGGCCAACGTCCTGACTTTC.

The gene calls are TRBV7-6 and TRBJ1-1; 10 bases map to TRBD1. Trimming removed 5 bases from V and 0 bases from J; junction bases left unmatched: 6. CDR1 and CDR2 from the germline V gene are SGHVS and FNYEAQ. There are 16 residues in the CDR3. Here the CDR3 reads CASSPRTGGMNTEAFF. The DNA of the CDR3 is TGTGCCAGCAGCCCTAGGACAGGGGGAATGAACACTGAAGCTTTCTTT.